This T cell receptor (beta chain) was observed in a study of breast tumors, draining lymph nodes, adjacent tissues. The CDR3 totals 13 residues. In germline, CDR1 is SQVTM, CDR2 ANQGSEA. Samples came from axillary lymph nodes draining the breast cancer. MiXCR, run by TCRdb on the multiplex PCR reads, gives a single entry per CDR3 protein. The data hold approximately 180,000 distinct CDR3 sequences, with about 30% observed a single time. Regarding the study as a whole: The data were judged consistent with most tumor T cells coming from lymph node and expanding in tumor. The lymph node origin of tumor T cells was framed as consistent with a hypothesis, not demonstrated. Luminal-like breast cancer showed significantly higher tumor–nontumor repertoire similarity than basal-like. Tumors had less TCR diversity than lymph nodes, more than nontumor tissue.

With regard to this clonotype: Its target is not known. The junction shows a germline mismatch at one end, possibly a read error.

Sequences were obtained from axillary lymph node tissue. This chain links TRBV29-1 with TRBJ2-7; a possible D gene is TRBD2 (5 bases). This receptor was taken from a female donor with breast cancer. Some clones in this sample may be carry-over from other donors' samples. The chain's CDR3 is CSVLVSSGNERYF. In DNA, the CDR3 is TGCAGCGTCCTTGTCTCTTCGGGGAACGAGCGGTACTTC.